These T cell receptor beta chains were read from a single sample in a study of blood T cell repertoires in COVID-19. Clones were sequenced by immunoSEQ multiplex PCR, and TCRdb holds only the in-frame ones, with some missing. This repertoire shows under 75,000 clones, around four fifths found once; its top ten account for 5.5%. Source material: peripheral blood. These receptors all come from a woman aged 70-85 years with acute or convalescent COVID-19. Each CDR3 is given with its conserved first and last residue. The order of the fields is CDR3 length, D gene, J gene, V gene, clone size, CDR3 DNA, CDR3 protein. The D gene is left open where the match is weak. The listing skips clone size in some rows; elsewhere it reads once, few, many or a size class.

19	TRBD1	TRBJ2-2	TRBV5-4	-	TGTGCCAGCAGCCCCGGGACAGGGGGCGGAAGAACCCAAACCGGGGAGCTGTTTTTT	CASSPGTGGGRTQTGELFF
14	-	TRBJ1-3	TRBV10-3	-	TGTGCCATCGGTCCGGGAGGGGTTGGAAACACCATATATTTT	CAIGPGGVGNTIYF
15	TRBD2	TRBJ2-5	TRBV10-3	-	TGTGCCATCAGTGAGTCGAATCAAGCGGGGGCACTCAAGGACTTC	CAISESNQAGALKDF
16	TRBD1	TRBJ1-5	TRBV6-2/TRBV6-3	once	TGTGCCAGCAGTTACGCGGGACAGGGGGATAGTCAGCCCCAGCATTTT	CASSYAGQGDSQPQHF
20	TRBD2	TRBJ2-1	TRBV28	-	TGTGCCAGCAGTTTTGGGGGACTAGCGGGGACGTCGACCTCCTACAATGAGCAGTTCTTC	CASSFGGLAGTSTSYNEQFF
14	TRBD1	TRBJ1-1	TRBV27	-	TGTGCCAGCAGTTTACAGGGGGCGAACACTGAAGCTTTCTTT	CASSLQGANTEAFF
13	-	TRBJ2-7	TRBV6-1	-	TGTGCCAGCAGTGAAATGGTAACTTACGAGCAGTACTTC	CASSEMVTYEQYF
13	-	TRBJ1-5	TRBV19	-	TGTGCCAGTAGTGGCAGGGAGGTACAGCCCCAGCATTTT	CASSGREVQPQHF
14	-	TRBJ1-3	TRBV28	-	TGTGCCAGCGGCGAGGGCCCCTCTGGAAACACCATATATTTT	CASGEGPSGNTIYF
13	-	TRBJ2-1	TRBV12-3/TRBV12-4	-	TGTGCCAGCAGTTTACTAGCAGTGAATGAGCAGTTCTTC	CASSLLAVNEQFF
14	-	TRBJ1-5	TRBV21-1	-	TGTGCCAGCAGCAAACGGGGGGTTAATCAGCCCCAGCATTTT	CASSKRGVNQPQHF
12	TRBD1	TRBJ1-1	TRBV7-9	-	TGTGCCAGCAGCTTAGTAACAGGGGTGGCTTTCTTT	CASSLVTGVAFF
17	TRBD1	TRBJ1-3	TRBV7-2	-	TGTGCCAGCAGCTTAGGGGGACAGGGCATCTCTGGAAACACCATATATTTT	CASSLGGQGISGNTIYF
13	-	TRBJ1-4	TRBV25-1	few	TGTGCCAGCAGTCCAGCAACTAATGAAAAACTGTTTTTT	CASSPATNEKLFF
15	-	TRBJ1-2	TRBV4-2	few	TGTGCCAGCAGCCGATACACGGGGGAGAACTATGGCTACACCTTC	CASSRYTGENYGYTF
13	-	TRBJ2-3	TRBV5-4	-	TGTGCCAGCAGCCAAGACCGGGAAGATACGCAGTATTTT	CASSQDREDTQYF
14	-	TRBJ1-5	TRBV24-1	once	TGTGCCACACTTGAACAGAATAGCAATCAGCCCCAGCATTTT	CATLEQNSNQPQHF
15	-	TRBJ2-5	TRBV5-4	-	TGTGCCAGCAGCTTGGGGTTGGCAGGGCTTGAGACCCAGTACTTC	CASSLGLAGLETQYF
15	-	TRBJ2-3	TRBV5-6	-	TGTGCCAGCAGATATTTGCGGAAAAGCACAGATACGCAGTATTTT	CASRYLRKSTDTQYF
15	-	TRBJ2-2	TRBV21-1	-	TGTGCCAGCAGCAACGGGACAGATCACACCGGGGAGCTGTTTTTT	CASSNGTDHTGELFF
13	-	TRBJ1-5	TRBV2	-	TGTGCCAGCAGTTCAGGGGTGGGTCAGCCCCAGCATTTT	CASSSGVGQPQHF
16	TRBD1	TRBJ1-5	TRBV19	-	TGTGCCAGTACCAAACAGGGGGGTAATAGCAATCAGCCCCAGCATTTT	CASTKQGGNSNQPQHF
14	-	TRBJ1-3	TRBV6-5	-	TGTGCCAGCTGTCAGGGGCTCTCTGGAAACACCATATATTTT	CASCQGLSGNTIYF
13	TRBD1	TRBJ1-6	TRBV15	few	TGTGCCACCAGCAGGGACAGGGAATCACCCCTCCACTTT	CATSRDRESPLHF
14	-	TRBJ1-4	TRBV10-3	-	TGTGCCATCAGTGAGTCGGGGGGTTTGGAAAAACTGTTTTTT	CAISESGGLEKLFF
14	-	TRBJ1-1	TRBV3-1/TRBV3-2	-	TGTGCCAGCAGCCAAGTTTCCGGACCGACTGGGAGGTTCTTT	CASSQVSGPTGRFF
17	-	TRBJ2-2	TRBV24-1	once	TGTGCCACCAGTGAGCAAGGGACACCCCACAGGACCGGGGAGCTGTTTTTT	CATSEQGTPHRTGELFF
14	TRBD2	TRBJ2-7	TRBV29-1	few	TGCAGCGTCCGTCAGCGGGGCAGCGCCTACGAGCAGTACTTC	CSVRQRGSAYEQYF